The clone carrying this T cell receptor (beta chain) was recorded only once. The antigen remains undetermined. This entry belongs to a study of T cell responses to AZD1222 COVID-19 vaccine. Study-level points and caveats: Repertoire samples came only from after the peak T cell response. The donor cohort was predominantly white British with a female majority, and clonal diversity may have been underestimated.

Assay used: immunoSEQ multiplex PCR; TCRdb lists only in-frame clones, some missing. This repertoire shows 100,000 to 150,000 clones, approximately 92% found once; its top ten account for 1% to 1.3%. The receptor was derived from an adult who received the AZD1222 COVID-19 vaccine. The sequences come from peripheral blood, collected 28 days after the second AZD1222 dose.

The CDR3 bases are TGCAGCGTCCCATACGGGGGGTCCTATGGCTACACCTTC. Translating it yields CSVPYGGSYGYTF. The rearrangement joins TRBV29-1 to TRBJ1-2; perhaps TRBD1 as D (5 bases). The germline CDR1 and CDR2 sequences are SQVTM and ANQGSEA. The CDR3 has 13 amino acids. Trimming removed 6 bases at V and 4 bases at J, with 15 bases between.